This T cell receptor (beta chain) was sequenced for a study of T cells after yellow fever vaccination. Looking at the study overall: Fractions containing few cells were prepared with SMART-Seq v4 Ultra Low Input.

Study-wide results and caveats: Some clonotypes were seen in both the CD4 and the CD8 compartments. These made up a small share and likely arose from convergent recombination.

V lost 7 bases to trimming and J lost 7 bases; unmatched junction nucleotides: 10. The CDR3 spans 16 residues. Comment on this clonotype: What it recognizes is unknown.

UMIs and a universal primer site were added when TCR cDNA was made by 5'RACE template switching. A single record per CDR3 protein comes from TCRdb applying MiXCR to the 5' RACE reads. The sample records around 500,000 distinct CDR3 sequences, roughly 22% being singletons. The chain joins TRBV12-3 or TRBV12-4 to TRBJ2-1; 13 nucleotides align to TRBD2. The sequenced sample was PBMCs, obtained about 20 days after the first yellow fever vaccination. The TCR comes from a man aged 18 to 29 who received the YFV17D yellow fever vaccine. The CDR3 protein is CASILWGGLAGNEQFF. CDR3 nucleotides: TGTGCCAGCATCCTATGGGGGGGACTAGCGGGGAATGAGCAGTTCTTC.